This entry lists 15 T cell receptor beta chains sequenced from one sample in a study of identifying expanded T cells in peripheral blood. Clones were read by immunoSEQ multiplex PCR, and TCRdb kept only the in-frame ones, dropping some. The sample records around 94,000 clones, around 88% being singletons. Sequencing was performed on blood. The receptor source for this set is a person between 18 and 70 years old in good health.

This clone was recorded once. The genes are TRBV6-1 and TRBJ1-2; D remains ambiguous. The CDR3 consists of 14 residues. The germline V gene has CDR1 MNHNS and CDR2 SASEGT. Deletions cut 5 bases from V and 1 base from J, with 11 bases between. CDR3 in amino acids: CASSPHPDNYGYTF. For the CDR3, the DNA is TGTGCCAGCAGTCCCCACCCCGATAACTATGGCTACACCTTC.

The rearrangement joins TRBV4-2 to TRBJ2-1, with TRBD2 matching over 9 bases. Germline lookup yields CDR1 LGHNA and CDR2 YNFKEQ. V shed 0 bases, J shed 7 bases, and the junction held 13 bases outside the gene matches. There are 18 residues in the CDR3. The CDR3 sequence is CASSQDRTSGSTWNEQFF. The CDR3 DNA reads as TGTGCCAGCAGCCAAGACCGTACTAGCGGGTCGACGTGGAATGAGCAGTTCTTC.

The V call is TRBV5-1, the J call TRBJ2-1, with 9 bases fitting TRBD1. Per the germline V gene, CDR1 is SGHRS and CDR2 is YFSETQ. Trimming took 2 bases from V and 4 from J; bases not matched to a gene: 16. The CDR3 runs to 19 residues. The CDR3 nucleotides are TGCGCCAGCAGCTTACGAATACAATCCGGGACAGGGTCGTACAATGAGCAGTTCTTC. Its translation is CASSLRIQSGTGSYNEQFF.

The rearrangement links TRBV4-1 to TRBJ1-6, with a tentative D call TRBD1 (5 bases). The V gene lost 0 bases and the J gene lost 12 bases, with 12 bases spanning the gap. Germline values: CDR1 MGHRA, CDR2 YSYEKL. The CDR3 runs 14 residues. The CDR3 region has the DNA TGCGCCAGCAGCCAAGAAGGGACGAAGGGACCCCTCCACTTT. This codes for CASSQEGTKGPLHF.

CDR3 bases: TGTGCCAGCAGCCCGAATAGCGGGACGGCGCAGTATTTT. This gives the protein CASSPNSGTAQYF. V is TRBV11-1 and J is TRBJ2-3, with 8 bases fitting TRBD2. Germline CDR1 reads SGHAT; CDR2 reads FQDESV (reference sequence). This CDR3 spans 13 amino acids. Trimming took 5 bases from V and 10 from J; bases not matched to a gene: 8.

The chain couples TRBV4-2 to TRBJ2-3; 12 nucleotides align to TRBD2. V gave up 0 bases and J gave up 7 bases; unmatched junction bases: 5. The CDR3 length is 16 residues. Per germline, CDR1 LGHNA and CDR2 YNFKEQ. CDR3 DNA: TGTGCCAGCAGCCAAGAAACTAGCGGGGGGATATATACGCAGTATTTT. Its translation is CASSQETSGGIYTQYF.

This chain uses TRBV19 with TRBJ2-1; 8 bases match TRBD2. The J segment lost 7 bases and the V segment lost 5 bases, leaving 4 bases of the junction unmatched. Germline assignment: CDR1 LNHDA and CDR2 SQIVND (reference sequence). This CDR3 is built from 13 residues. In DNA form, the CDR3 reads TGTGCCAGTAGTGTTGGGACTAGGAATGAGCAGTTCTTC. Encoded protein: CASSVGTRNEQFF.

The chain has TRBV19 and TRBJ2-3; tentatively, D is TRBD1 (5 bases). V was cut by 5 bases and J by 2 bases, with 8 bases left in between. The CDR3 consists of 13 residues. Per germline, CDR1 LNHDA and CDR2 SQIVND (reference sequence). The CDR3 DNA reads as TGTGCCAGTAGTTTCGGACACACAGATACGCAGTATTTT. It codes for CASSFGHTDTQYF.

J is TRBJ2-4 and V is TRBV5-6; D uncertain. CDR1 is SGHDT and CDR2 is YYEEEE in the germline V gene. The CDR3 runs to 15 residues. V was clipped by 1 base and J by 6 bases, with 14 bases between them. CDR3 DNA sequence: TGTGCCAGCAGCTTGTATGGCGATCGGCGAAACATTCAGTACTTC. This sequence encodes CASSLYGDRRNIQYF.

A note on this clone: Other DNA sequences in this specimen translate into the identical CDR3. The rearrangement links TRBV5-1 to TRBJ2-3, with no clear D. The CDR3 runs to 13 residues. Deletions cut 2 bases from V and 2 bases from J, with 6 bases between. Germline V gene sequence: CDR1 SGHRS, CDR2 YFSETQ. The chain's CDR3 is CASSFSTTDTQYF. The DNA for the CDR3 is TGCGCCAGCAGCTTCTCGACCACAGATACGCAGTATTTT.

The CDR3 sequence is CASSLVGGGGQETQYF. CDR3 coding DNA: TGTGCCAGCAGCTTAGTCGGAGGGGGAGGCCAAGAGACCCAGTACTTC. This chain joins TRBV7-2 and TRBJ2-5, with D perhaps given as TRBD1 or TRBD2 (6 bases each). V lost 1 base and J 1 base, leaving 13 bases between the germline ends. The CDR3 is 16 residues long. Germline V lookup: CDR1 SGHTA, CDR2 FQGNSA. Complete variable domain (other parts from reference TRBV7-2 and TRBJ2-5): GAGVSQSPSNKVTEKGKDVELRCDPISGHTALYWYRQSLGQGLEFLIYFQGNSAPDKSGLPSDRFSAERTGGSVSTLTIQRTQQEDSAVYLCASSLVGGGGQETQYFGPGTRLLVL.

The J gene is TRBJ1-1, the V gene TRBV11-2; D is undetermined. V was clipped by 0 bases and J by 1 base, with 9 bases between them. Germline assignment: CDR1 SGHAT and CDR2 FQNNGV. The length of the CDR3 is 15 residues. The CDR3 nucleotides are TGTGCCAGCAGCTTAGATGTTCCCCCGAACACTGAAGCTTTCTTT. This sequence encodes CASSLDVPPNTEAFF.

The V call is TRBV6-5, the J call TRBJ1-5, with TRBD1 as a possible D gene (6 bases). CDR1 is MNHEY and CDR2 is SVGAGI in the germline V gene. V shed 6 bases and J shed 4 bases, with 10 bases lying between them. The CDR3 extends over 13 amino acids. The CDR3 region has the DNA TGTGCCAGCAGACAGGGTGGGAATCAGCCCCAGCATTTT. Translated, it gives CASRQGGNQPQHF.

The chain carries TRBV6-5 and TRBJ1-5; D may be TRBD1 (5 bases). The V and J ends lost 5 bases and 6 bases respectively, with 11 bases between them. CDR1 and CDR2 from the germline V gene are MNHEY and SVGAGI. The CDR3 spans 13 residues. Written as DNA, the CDR3 is TGTGCCAGCAGTCAGACAGTTACTCAGCCCCAGCATTTT. Its translation is CASSQTVTQPQHF.

The V call is TRBV7-2, the J call TRBJ2-2; possibly TRBD2 for D (5 bases). V was pared by 5 bases and J by 0 bases, with 13 bases between. Germline V gene lookup returns CDR1 SGHTA and CDR2 FQGNSA. The length of the CDR3 is 16 residues. The CDR3 DNA is TGTGCCAGCAGCCCTAGGAGGCCCGCGAACACCGGGGAGCTGTTTTTT. Protein product: CASSPRRPANTGELFF.